Below are 24 T cell receptor beta chains sequenced from a single sample in a study of CD8 T cells in Susac syndrome. The RNA input was about 0.5 to 1 ug, and it was reverse transcribed with random hexamers. TCRdb reprocessed the immunoSEQ multiplex PCR reads via MiXCR and lists one record per CDR3 protein. This sample yields approximately 140,000 distinct CDR3 sequences, of which roughly 96% are seen a single time; 0.11% belongs to the top ten. Material: CD4+ T cells from PBMCs. These receptors were collected from a human donor with multiple sclerosis.

The rearrangement links TRBV29-1 to TRBJ2-5; possibly TRBD1 or TRBD2 for D (5 bases each). The CDR3 has 15 amino acids. Germline assignment: CDR1 SQVTM and CDR2 ANQGSEA. Trimming removed 4 bases from V and 2 bases from J, with 17 bases in between. DNA for the CDR3: TGCAGCGTTGTCGTCGTATGGGGACGACAAGAGACCCAGTACTTC. This sequence encodes CSVVVVWGRQETQYF.

The CDR3 DNA reads as TGTGCCAGCAGGTCTGGGTCTAGCGGGAGAGATGATGAGCAGTTCTTC. This encodes CASRSGSSGRDDEQFF. The chain is built from TRBV27 and TRBJ2-1; 10 nucleotides line up with TRBD2. Trimming took 6 bases from V and 8 from J; bases not matched to a gene: 13. The CDR3 loop spans 16 amino acids. Germline V gene sequence: CDR1 MNHEY, CDR2 SMNVEV (reference sequence).

This chain joins TRBV23-1 and TRBJ1-1, with D hard to call. TRBV23-1 qualifies as an ORF whose function is uncertain. The V gene lost 7 bases and the J gene lost 0 bases, with 9 bases spanning the gap. This CDR3 is 13 amino acids long. CDR3 protein: CASTDGLNTEAFF. In DNA, the CDR3 is TGCGCCAGCACGGACGGACTGAACACTGAAGCTTTCTTT.

The chain combines TRBV29-1 with TRBJ1-1, with 10 nucleotides matching TRBD1. CDR1 is SQVTM, CDR2 ANQGSEA, per germline. The CDR3 covers 12 residues. Trimming at V came to 7 bases and at J to 4 bases, leaving 3 bases not matched to a gene. CDR3 sequence reads: CSGDRGGTEAFF. CDR3 sequence (DNA): TGCAGCGGGGACAGGGGCGGCACTGAAGCTTTCTTT.

The chain is built from TRBV20-1 and TRBJ2-7, with D perhaps matching TRBD2 (6 bases). Germline V gives CDR1 DFQATT, CDR2 SNEGSKA (reference sequence). CDR3 length equals 12 residues. V lost 6 bases and J 3 bases, leaving 12 bases between the germline ends. Written as DNA, the CDR3 is TGCAGTGCCCAGGACTATAACTACGAGCAGTACTTC. Translated, it gives CSAQDYNYEQYF.

The gene calls are TRBV9 and TRBJ2-5, with D tentatively TRBD1 (6 bases). The CDR3 length is 15 residues. V shed 3 bases and J shed 5 bases, with 17 bases lying between them. CDR1 is SGDLS, CDR2 YYNGEE, per germline. The CDR3, as DNA: TGTGCCAGCAGCGCCCTTCAGAAGCAGGGGGAGACCCAGTACTTC. Its protein product is CASSALQKQGETQYF.

The rearrangement uses TRBV12-3 or TRBV12-4 and TRBJ1-2; 9 bases map to TRBD1. J was trimmed by 4 bases and V by 2 bases; bases with no gene match: 2. The CDR3 is made up of 14 amino acids. CDR3 residues: CASSLMTGGYGYTF. CDR3 nucleotides: TGTGCCAGCAGTTTAATGACAGGGGGCTATGGCTACACCTTC.

The chain recombines TRBV20-1 with TRBJ2-1; TRBD2 aligns across 8 bases. From germline, CDR1 is DFQATT and CDR2 SNEGSKA (reference sequence). Trimming cost V 3 bases and J 3 bases; bases outside gene matches: 7. This CDR3 is 15 amino acids long. CDR3 in amino acids: CSARNLAGYYNEQFF. In DNA, the CDR3 is TGCAGTGCTAGGAACTTAGCGGGATACTACAATGAGCAGTTCTTC.

The CDR3 loop reads CASSGQGSLYEQYF. CDR3 nucleotides: TGTGCCAGCAGCGGACAGGGGTCCCTCTACGAGCAGTACTTC. The V and J genes are TRBV7-6 and TRBJ2-7; TRBD1 aligns across 9 bases. Per the germline V gene, CDR1 is SGHVS and CDR2 is FNYEAQ. The junction had 5 bases not matched to a gene; V was cut back by 5 bases and J by 3 bases. The CDR3 runs to 14 residues. Filled out from reference TRBV7-6 and TRBJ2-7, the complete variable domain reads GAGVSQSPRYKVTKRGQDVALRCDPISGHVSLYWYRQALGQGPEFLTYFNYEAQQDKSGLPNDRFSAERPEGSISTLTIQRTEQRDSAMYRCASSGQGSLYEQYFGPGTRLTVT.

This clonotype was recorded once. The DNA for the CDR3 is TGTGCCAGCAGCGTAGGCGTGCGGAACGAGCAGTACTTC. Translating gives CASSVGVRNEQYF. J is TRBJ2-7 and V is TRBV9; D is unclear. The V and J ends lost 0 bases and 5 bases respectively, with 9 bases between them. From germline, CDR1 is SGDLS and CDR2 YYNGEE. This CDR3 is 13 amino acids long. The whole variable domain, remainder taken from reference TRBV9 and TRBJ2-7, is DSGVTQTPKHLITATGQRVTLRCSPRSGDLSVYWYQQSLDQGLQFLIQYYNGEERAKGNILERFSAQQFPDLHSELNLSSLELGDSALYFCASSVGVRNEQYFGPGTRLTVT.

In its sample, this clonotype was seen once. J is TRBJ2-1 and V is TRBV7-2; 9 bases match TRBD2. This CDR3 is built from 14 residues. Per the germline V gene, CDR1 is SGHTA and CDR2 is FQGNSA. Trimming cost V 6 bases and J 6 bases; bases outside gene matches: 6. The CDR3 nucleotides are TGTGCCAGCAGACTGGGGACTAGCTCCAATGAGCAGTTCTTC. This translates into CASRLGTSSNEQFF.

This chain links TRBV19 with TRBJ2-4; either TRBD1 or TRBD2 may fit D (5 bases each). V was pared by 6 bases and J by 3 bases, with 15 bases between. The CDR3 covers 15 residues. Germline V gene sequence: CDR1 LNHDA, CDR2 SQIVND (reference sequence). CDR3 region: CASSYTGRYKNIQYF. Here the CDR3 DNA reads TGTGCCAGTAGCTACACGGGACGGTACAAAAACATTCAGTACTTC.

This chain joins TRBV28 and TRBJ2-1, with D perhaps TRBD1 (5 bases). Trimming removed 7 bases at V and 5 bases at J, with 21 bases between. Germline V gene lookup returns CDR1 MDHEN and CDR2 SYDVKM. This CDR3 contains 16 residues. CDR3 coding DNA: TGTGCCAGCACCACCCCTGGGGCAGGGAAAAACAATGAGCAGTTCTTC. This sequence encodes CASTTPGAGKNNEQFF.

This clonotype was recorded only once. V and J are TRBV27 and TRBJ1-5; the D gene is possibly TRBD1 (6 bases). V lost 4 bases to trimming and J lost 7 bases, with 14 bases between them. The CDR3 runs 14 residues. Germline CDR1 reads MNHEY; CDR2 reads SMNVEV (reference sequence). The CDR3 DNA reads TGTGCCAGCAGTTCGGGGGGCGAAGACCAGCCCCAGCATTTT. It is translated as CASSSGGEDQPQHF.

J is TRBJ2-1 and V is TRBV15; D may be TRBD2 (6 bases). CDR1 and CDR2 (germline): LNHNV, YYDKDF (reference sequence). V was pared by 1 base and J by 8 bases, with 18 bases between. The CDR3 consists of 16 residues. The DNA of the CDR3 is TGTGCCACCAGCAGAGTCGGTCAGCGGGCCTTCGATGAGCAGTTCTTC. Translated: CATSRVGQRAFDEQFF.

This sequence joins TRBV12-3 or TRBV12-4 and TRBJ1-6, with 8 nucleotides matching TRBD1. The CDR3 is 14 amino acids. Trimming cost V 6 bases and J 9 bases; bases outside gene matches: 7. CDR3 bases: TGTGCCAGCAGCCTGTCAGGGGGCATTTCACCCCTCCACTTT. Translating it yields CASSLSGGISPLHF.

CDR3 residues: CASSFNRQGYTF. CDR3 bases: TGTGCCAGCAGCTTCAACAGGCAGGGCTACACCTTC. The V gene is TRBV7-9, the J gene TRBJ1-2, with D perhaps matching TRBD1 (5 bases). The length of the CDR3 is 12 residues. CDR1 is SEHNR and CDR2 is FQNEAQ in the germline V gene (reference sequence). Trimming left V 3 bases short and J 8 bases short, with 10 bases between. Combining the CDR3 with reference TRBV7-9 and TRBJ1-2 gives the whole variable domain DTGVSQNPRHKITKRGQNVTFRCDPISEHNRLYWYRQTLGQGPEFLTYFQNEAQLEKSRLLSDRFSAERPKGSFSTLEIQRTEQGDSAMYLCASSFNRQGYTFGSGTRLTVV.

This rearrangement joins TRBV5-4 to TRBJ2-3; no firm D call. Per the germline V gene, CDR1 is SGHNT and CDR2 is YYREEE (reference sequence). The V end was cut by 0 bases, the J end by 5 bases, with 7 bases between. The CDR3 length is 13 residues. The DNA of the CDR3 is TGTGCCAGCAGCTTGGCAAGGAGAGATACGCAGTATTTT. Translation: CASSLARRDTQYF.

The V gene is TRBV5-6, the J gene TRBJ2-1; 10 positions agree with TRBD2. Losses at the gene ends were 4 bases for V and 6 bases for J; bases not matched to a gene: 13. The CDR3 consists of 17 residues. The germline CDR1 and CDR2 sequences are SGHDT and YYEEEE. The CDR3 coding sequence is TGTGCCAGCAGCACAGACGAAGAGTTAGCGGGAGGCAATGAGCAGTTCTTC. This codes for CASSTDEELAGGNEQFF.

V gene TRBV7-8 combines with J gene TRBJ2-1; D remains ambiguous. This CDR3 has 11 residues. V was trimmed by 1 base and J by 10 bases, leaving 5 bases between them. CDR1 is SGHVS and CDR2 is FQNEAQ in the germline V gene. Written as DNA, the CDR3 is TGTGCCAGCAGCTTAGGTGGGGAGCAGTTCTTC. Translation: CASSLGGEQFF.

The V gene is TRBV7-2, the J gene TRBJ1-5, with D possibly matching TRBD1 (6 bases). Looked up from germline, CDR1 is SGHTA and CDR2 is FQGNSA. V lost 5 bases and J 6 bases, leaving 14 bases between the germline ends. This CDR3 comprises 14 residues. CDR3 coding DNA: TGTGCCAGCAGCCCTAACAGGGCCGCTCAGCCCCAGCATTTT. Its translation is CASSPNRAAQPQHF. Full variable domain (rest looked up from reference TRBV7-2 and TRBJ1-5): GAGVSQSPSNKVTEKGKDVELRCDPISGHTALYWYRQSLGQGLEFLIYFQGNSAPDKSGLPSDRFSAERTGGSVSTLTIQRTQQEDSAVYLCASSPNRAAQPQHFGDGTRLSIL.

CDR3 sequence (DNA): TGCAGTGCCTACGGAGCGGGAGACACAGATACGCAGTATTTT. As protein: CSAYGAGDTDTQYF. The chain carries TRBV20-1 and TRBJ2-3, with 8 nucleotides matching TRBD2. The CDR3 is 14 residues long. CDR1 is DFQATT and CDR2 is SNEGSKA in the germline V gene (reference sequence). Trimming removed 6 bases from V and 2 bases from J; junction bases left unmatched: 7.

In this sample, this clonotype turned up once. The J gene is TRBJ2-1, the V gene TRBV3-1; 11 nucleotides match TRBD1. The germline V gene encodes CDR1 LGHDT and CDR2 YNNKEL (reference sequence). The CDR3 loop spans 15 amino acids. The trim removed 1 base at V and 6 bases at J, leaving 2 bases unmatched. Here the CDR3 reads CASSQGGTGGNEQFF. In nucleotides, the CDR3 is TGTGCCAGCAGCCAAGGTGGGACAGGGGGCAATGAGCAGTTCTTC.

The CDR3 region is CASSLESGKSTYGYTF. The CDR3 DNA reads TGCGCCAGCAGCCTGGAGTCTGGGAAGAGCACCTATGGCTACACCTTC. V gene TRBV5-1 combines with J gene TRBJ1-2; D call uncertain. V was pared by 4 bases and J by 4 bases, with 20 bases between. The CDR3 has 16 amino acids. The germline gives CDR1 SGHRS, CDR2 YFSETQ.